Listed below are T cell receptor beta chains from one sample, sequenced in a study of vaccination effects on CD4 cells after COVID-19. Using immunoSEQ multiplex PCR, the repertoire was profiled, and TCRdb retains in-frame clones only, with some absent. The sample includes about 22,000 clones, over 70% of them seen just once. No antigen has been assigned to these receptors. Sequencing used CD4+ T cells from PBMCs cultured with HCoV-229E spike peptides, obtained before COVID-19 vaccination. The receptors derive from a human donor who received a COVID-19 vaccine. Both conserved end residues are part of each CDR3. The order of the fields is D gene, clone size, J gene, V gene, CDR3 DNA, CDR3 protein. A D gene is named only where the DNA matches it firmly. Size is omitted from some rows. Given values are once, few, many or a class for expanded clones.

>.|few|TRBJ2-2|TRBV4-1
TGCGCCAGCAGCCACAACACCGGGGAGCTGTTTTTT
CASSHNTGELFF
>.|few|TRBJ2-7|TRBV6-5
TGTGCCAGCAGTCGTTTTGGCGGGGATACCTACGAGCAGTACTTC
CASSRFGGDTYEQYF
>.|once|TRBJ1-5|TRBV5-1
TGCGCCAGCAGCGTATGGACAGTTCGCAATAGCAATCAGCCCCAGCATTTT
CASSVWTVRNSNQPQHF
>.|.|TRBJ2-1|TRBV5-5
TGTGCCAGCAGCTTGTTAGTCAATGAGCAGTTCTTC
CASSLLVNEQFF
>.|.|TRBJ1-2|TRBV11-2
TGTGCCAGCAGCCCCACCGGGGGGGGTCGCTTTAATGGCTACACCTTC
CASSPTGGGRFNGYTF
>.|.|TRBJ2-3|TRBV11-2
TGTGCCAGCAGCCTTGGACCCAGTGATACGCAGTATTTT
CASSLGPSDTQYF
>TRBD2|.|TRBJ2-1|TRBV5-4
TGTGCCAGCAGCTTGGAGGGCGGGACTAGGTACTACAATGAGCAGTTCTTC
CASSLEGGTRYYNEQFF
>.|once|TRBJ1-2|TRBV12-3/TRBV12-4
TGTGCCAGCAGTTTAAGCCGCCCGGGCTACACCTTC
CASSLSRPGYTF
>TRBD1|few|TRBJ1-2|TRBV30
TGTGCCTGGGCCAGACAGGGAGGCTATGGCTACACCTTC
CAWARQGGYGYTF
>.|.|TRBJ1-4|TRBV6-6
TGTGCCACCTCCAGGGCAATGACGGAAAAACTGTTTTTT
CATSRAMTEKLFF
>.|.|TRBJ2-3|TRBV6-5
TGTGCCAGCAGCTCACGGAATACGCAGTATTTT
CASSSRNTQYF
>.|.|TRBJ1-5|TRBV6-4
TGTGCCAGCAGTGAGGACATTAGCAATCAGCCCCAGCATTTT
CASSEDISNQPQHF
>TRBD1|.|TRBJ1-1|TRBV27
TGTGCCAGCAGTGGACAGGGGGCTGTGAACACTGAAGCTTTCTTT
CASSGQGAVNTEAFF
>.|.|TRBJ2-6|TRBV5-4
TGTGCCAGCAGCTTGCAGGGCAGCTTCTCTGGGGCCAACGTCCTGACTTTC
CASSLQGSFSGANVLTF
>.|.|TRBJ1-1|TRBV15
TGTGCCACCAGGCAGGAAAATAGGAACACTGAAGCTTTCTTT
CATRQENRNTEAFF
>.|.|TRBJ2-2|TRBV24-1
TGTGCCACCAGTGATTTTTCACTTGCGAACACCGGGGAGCTGTTTTTT
CATSDFSLANTGELFF
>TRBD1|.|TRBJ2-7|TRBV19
TGTGCCAGTACCCAGGGACAGGGCTTCGGCGAGCAGTACTTC
CASTQGQGFGEQYF
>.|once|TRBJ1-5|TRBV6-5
TGTGCCAGCACCCCCTACAACAATCAGCCCCAGCATTTT
CASTPYNNQPQHF
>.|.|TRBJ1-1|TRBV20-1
TGCAGTGCTAGTCCGACAAGTCGGACTGAAGCTTTCTTT
CSASPTSRTEAFF
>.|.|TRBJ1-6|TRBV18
TGTGCCAGCTCACCAAATGGGGGAACGAGTAATTCACCCCTCCACTTT
CASSPNGGTSNSPLHF
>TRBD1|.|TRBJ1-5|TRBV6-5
TGTGCCAGCACGTTACAGGGGTCCGGCAATCAGCCCCAGCATTTT
CASTLQGSGNQPQHF
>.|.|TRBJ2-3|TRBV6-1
TGTGCCAGCAGTGAACTAGGGAGGTGGGGCACAGATACGCAGTATTTT
CASSELGRWGTDTQYF
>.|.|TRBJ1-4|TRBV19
TGTGCCAGTAGTTCCCGACGGGAAAAACTGTTTTTT
CASSSRREKLFF
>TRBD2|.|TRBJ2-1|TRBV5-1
TGCGCCAGCAGCCCTAGCGGGAGCGACTACAATGAGCAGTTCTTC
CASSPSGSDYNEQFF
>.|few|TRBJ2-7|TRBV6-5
TGTGCCAGCAGTACCCGGGAGCAGTACTTC
CASSTREQYF
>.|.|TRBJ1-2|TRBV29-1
TGCAGCGTTGAAGATAATCGGGGGGGCTACACCTTC
CSVEDNRGGYTF
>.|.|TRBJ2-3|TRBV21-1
TGTGCCAGCAGCAAAGGACAGGGGGCAGATACGCAGTATTTT
CASSKGQGADTQYF
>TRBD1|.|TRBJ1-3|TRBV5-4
TGTGCCAGCAGCTACCGAACAGGGGGCGACGGAAACACCATATATTTT
CASSYRTGGDGNTIYF
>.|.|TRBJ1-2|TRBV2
TGTGCCAGCAGTGAGAGACAGATGATCTATGGCTACACCTTC
CASSERQMIYGYTF
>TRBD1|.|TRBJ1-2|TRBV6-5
TGTGCCAGCATCCTGACAGGGGGGGTTAACTATGGCTACACCTTC
CASILTGGVNYGYTF
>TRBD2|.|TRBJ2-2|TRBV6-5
TGTGCCAGCAGTCTGACTAGCGGGGCCACCGGGGAGCTGTTTTTT
CASSLTSGATGELFF
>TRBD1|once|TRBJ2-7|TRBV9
TGTGCCAGCAGCGCATCGGACAGGGCCCACTACGAGCAGTACTTC
CASSASDRAHYEQYF
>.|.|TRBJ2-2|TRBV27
TGTGCCAACCACCTCCGGGACCAGAACACCGGGGAGCTGTTTTTT
CANHLRDQNTGELFF
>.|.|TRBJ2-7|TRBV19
TGTGCCAGCCAGGGAAAGGTCTCCTACGAGCAGTACTTC
CASQGKVSYEQYF
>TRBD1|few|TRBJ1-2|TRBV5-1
TGCGCCAGCGGGACAGGACAGGCTATTAACTATGGCTACACCTTC
CASGTGQAINYGYTF
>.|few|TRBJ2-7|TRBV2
TGTGCCAGCAGACAGGAGTCCTACGAGCAGTACTTC
CASRQESYEQYF
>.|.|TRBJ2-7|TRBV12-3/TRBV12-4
TGTGCCAGCAGTCCCTCCCGGAACGAGCAGTACTTC
CASSPSRNEQYF
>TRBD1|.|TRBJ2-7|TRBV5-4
TGTGCCAGCAGCTTGGGGGGACAGGGGGCCGCGGGCGAGCAGTACTTC
CASSLGGQGAAGEQYF
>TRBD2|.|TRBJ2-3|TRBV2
TGTGCCAGCAGTGCGGATAGCGGGGCGCAGAGCACAGATACGCAGTATTTT
CASSADSGAQSTDTQYF
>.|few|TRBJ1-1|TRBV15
TGTGCCACCAGCAGAGAGTATGGGTTGAACACTGAAGCTTTCTTT
CATSREYGLNTEAFF
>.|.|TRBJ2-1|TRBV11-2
TGTGCCAGCAGCCCAAGGGAGGCCGACAATGAGCAGTTCTTC
CASSPREADNEQFF
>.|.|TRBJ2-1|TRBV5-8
TGTGCCAGCAGCTTGTTAGGGGGGACCTACAATGAGCAGTTCTTC
CASSLLGGTYNEQFF